Listed below are T cell receptor beta chains from one sample, sequenced in a study of OX40 agonist ivuxolimab in advanced cancers. Libraries were prepared by immunoSEQ multiplex PCR; TCRdb keeps only in-frame clonotypes and omits some of them. The sample holds about 86,000 clones, roughly 89% seen once. Specimen: CD4+ or CD8+ T cells sorted from blood, collected in a trial of the OX40 agonist ivuxolimab. The receptors here all came from an adult with an advanced solid tumor such as melanoma, head and neck, liver or kidney cancer. The CDR3 runs from the conserved cysteine through the conserved F or W. D genes are given only for firm matches. Clone size is stated in some rows and not others, as once, few, many or a class when expanded.

d_call	v_call	j_call	clone_size	cdr3_aa	cdr3_nt
TRBD1	TRBV7-9	TRBJ2-7	NA	CASSLGGTGIYEQYF	TGTGCCAGCAGCTTGGGAGGGACAGGGATCTACGAGCAGTACTTC
NA	TRBV7-7	TRBJ1-1	NA	CASSSSPGQEAFF	TGTGCTAGCAGCTCTTCCCCGGGCCAAGAAGCTTTCTTT
TRBD1	TRBV10-3	TRBJ1-6	once	CAITGTADNSPLHF	TGTGCCATCACCGGGACAGCCGATAATTCACCCCTCCACTTT
NA	TRBV6-5	TRBJ1-2	NA	CASSRLIRDPYGYTF	TGTGCCAGCAGTAGATTGATTCGGGACCCCTATGGCTACACCTTC
NA	TRBV21-1	TRBJ2-2	once	CASSKGLAVGTGELFF	TGTGCCAGCAGCAAGGGACTAGCTGTAGGCACCGGGGAGCTGTTTTTT
NA	TRBV9	TRBJ2-1	once	CASSATSSSYNEQFF	TGTGCCAGCAGCGCCACTAGCAGCTCCTACAATGAGCAGTTCTTC
NA	TRBV13	TRBJ2-7	NA	CASSPRGGAYEQYF	TGTGCCAGCAGCCCCCGTGGGGGGGCGTACGAGCAGTACTTC
NA	TRBV7-8	TRBJ2-5	NA	CASRRTESQETQYF	TGTGCCAGCAGACGGACAGAGTCCCAAGAGACCCAGTACTTC
NA	TRBV6-4	TRBJ2-7	NA	CASSTLDSPTSYEQYF	TGTGCCAGCAGTACCTTGGACAGCCCGACCTCCTACGAGCAGTACTTC
NA	TRBV29-1	TRBJ1-5	NA	CSVIENSNQPQHF	TGCAGCGTCATAGAGAATAGCAATCAGCCCCAGCATTTT
NA	TRBV30	TRBJ1-2	NA	CANRGDGYTF	TGTGCCAACCGGGGGGACGGCTACACCTTC
NA	TRBV27	TRBJ1-2	NA	CASSSGTPKGGYTF	TGTGCCAGCAGTTCCGGGACACCGAAAGGCGGCTACACCTTC
NA	TRBV23-1	TRBJ2-3	NA	CASSHNGAGYTDTQYF	TGCGCCAGCAGTCATAATGGGGCAGGGTACACAGATACGCAGTATTTT
NA	TRBV7-9	TRBJ1-3	NA	CASSFSGGGGNTIYF	TGTGCCAGCAGCTTCAGCGGAGGGGGTGGAAACACCATATATTTT
NA	TRBV30	TRBJ1-1	once	CAWSVTTYTEAFF	TGTGCCTGGAGTGTAACGACCTACACTGAAGCTTTCTTT
TRBD2	TRBV10-2	TRBJ2-2	NA	CASRELADTGELFF	TGCGCCAGCAGGGAGCTAGCGGACACCGGGGAGCTGTTTTTT
NA	TRBV5-1	TRBJ2-7	once	CASSLLADSYEQYF	TGCGCCAGCAGCTTGCTAGCTGATTCCTACGAGCAGTACTTC
TRBD1	TRBV7-2	TRBJ1-3	NA	CASSLGGTVSGNTIYF	TGTGCCAGCAGCTTAGGAGGGACAGTCTCTGGCAACACCATATATTTT
NA	TRBV9	TRBJ1-4	NA	CASSPYPGYPPNEKLFF	TGTGCCAGCAGCCCTTACCCAGGGTATCCTCCCAATGAAAAACTGTTTTTT
NA	TRBV11-2	TRBJ1-2	NA	CASSLGAGPYGYTF	TGTGCCAGCAGCTTAGGAGCAGGACCTTATGGCTACACCTTC
NA	TRBV30	TRBJ2-2	NA	CAWTTRNTGELFF	TGTGCCTGGACGACACGAAACACCGGGGAGCTGTTTTTT
NA	TRBV13	TRBJ2-3	NA	CASSLSTDTQYF	TGTGCCAGCAGCTTATCCACAGATACGCAGTATTTT
TRBD1	TRBV7-3	TRBJ2-7	NA	CASSLGGQGYEQYF	TGTGCCAGCAGCTTAGGTGGACAGGGCTACGAGCAGTACTTC